Below, 26 T cell receptor beta chains from the same sample are listed, as sequenced in a study of OX40 agonist ivuxolimab in advanced cancers. TCRdb's table, derived via immunoSEQ multiplex PCR, lists solely in-frame clones and lacks some. This table has tens of thousands of clones, roughly 81% appearing once. Sample: CD4+ or CD8+ T cells sorted from blood, taken in a trial of the OX40 agonist ivuxolimab. Every receptor here comes from an adult with an advanced solid tumor such as melanoma, head and neck, liver or kidney cancer.

The J gene is TRBJ2-7, the V gene TRBV6-5, with 7 bases fitting TRBD1. The CDR3 loop spans 13 amino acids. Germline V gene sequence: CDR1 MNHEY, CDR2 SVGAGI. With 5 bases clipped from V and 6 bases from J, the junction kept 7 bases outside the gene matches. The DNA for the CDR3 is TGTGCCAGCAGTGCGCCGGGACAGAGCGAGCAGTACTTC. This translates into CASSAPGQSEQYF.

The J gene is TRBJ2-7, the V gene TRBV5-4; the D gene is possibly TRBD2 (6 bases). Per the germline V gene, CDR1 is SGHNT and CDR2 is YYREEE (reference sequence). Trimming cost V 5 bases and J 5 bases, with 17 bases left between them. The CDR3 spans 14 residues. The CDR3 coding sequence is TGTGCCAGCAGTCTGGGGGGACCCGGCGACGAGCAGTACTTC. It specifies CASSLGGPGDEQYF.

The V call is TRBV29-1, the J call TRBJ1-4; a weak D match, TRBD1 (6 bases). V was trimmed by 5 bases and J by 8 bases, leaving 12 bases between them. CDR1 and CDR2 (germline): SQVTM, ANQGSEA. This CDR3 region has 12 residues. CDR3 bases: TGCAGCGTTCTACAGGGAGACGAAAAACTGTTTTTT. The encoded protein is CSVLQGDEKLFF. Based on the CDR3 plus reference TRBV29-1 and TRBJ1-4, the full variable domain is SAVISQKPSRDICQRGTSLTIQCQVDSQVTMMFWYRQQPGQSLTLIATANQGSEATYESGFVIDKFPISRPNLTFSTLTVSNMSPEDSSIYLCSVLQGDEKLFFGSGTQLSVL.

V and J are TRBV27 and TRBJ2-1; 7 bases line up with TRBD1. The CDR3 has 15 residues. CDR1 and CDR2 from the germline V gene are MNHEY and SMNVEV (reference sequence). V lost 2 bases to trimming and J lost 0 bases; unmatched junction nucleotides: 1. CDR3 sequence reads: CASSLRQGSYNEQFF. As DNA, the CDR3 is TGTGCCAGCAGTTTACGACAGGGCTCCTACAATGAGCAGTTCTTC.

This rearrangement joins TRBV11-2 to TRBJ2-4; TRBD2 aligns across 15 bases. V shed 1 base, J shed 0 bases, and the junction held 4 bases outside the gene matches. The CDR3 sequence is 19 residues long. Germline V gives CDR1 SGHAT, CDR2 FQNNGV. The CDR3 region is CASSLGPGLAGGAKNIQYF. The DNA for the CDR3 is TGTGCCAGCAGCTTAGGGCCGGGACTAGCGGGGGGAGCCAAAAACATTCAGTACTTC.

The gene calls are TRBV20-1 and TRBJ2-3; D remains unclear. The V end lost 3 bases, the J end lost 8 bases, and 9 bases lay between the germline ends. CDR1 DFQATT and CDR2 SNEGSKA come from the germline V gene (reference sequence). The CDR3 is made up of 11 amino acids. Here the CDR3 DNA reads TGCAGTGCTAGGGCGGAATCTACGCAGTATTTT. Protein product: CSARAESTQYF.

The rearrangement uses TRBV6-5 and TRBJ2-3, with D possibly TRBD1 on 6 matching bases. The CDR3 has 14 residues. CDR1 MNHEY and CDR2 SVGAGI come from the germline V gene. The ends were cut back, 0 bases at V and 4 bases at J, with 8 bases in the middle. This chain's CDR3 is CASSYSQGSDTQYF. CDR3 in DNA: TGTGCCAGCAGTTACTCGCAGGGGTCAGATACGCAGTATTTT.

The chain combines TRBV5-1 with TRBJ1-2, with a tentative D call TRBD1 (5 bases). The germline V gene encodes CDR1 SGHRS and CDR2 YFSETQ. Deletions cut 5 bases from V and 3 bases from J, with 14 bases between. The CDR3 spans 14 residues. The CDR3: CASRRGVGDYGYTF. The CDR3 coding sequence is TGCGCCAGCAGAAGGGGCGTCGGGGACTATGGCTACACCTTC.

V gene TRBV5-1 combines with J gene TRBJ2-5, with 9 bases identical to TRBD2. V was pared by 4 bases and J by 5 bases, with 6 bases of the junction left unmatched. This CDR3 spans 14 amino acids. Germline CDR1 SGHRS, CDR2 YFSETQ. DNA of the CDR3: TGCGCCAGCAGCCGAGGACTAGCGCAGGAGACCCAGTACTTC. Its translation is CASSRGLAQETQYF. The complete variable domain, with remaining parts taken from reference TRBV5-1 and TRBJ2-5, reads KAGVTQTPRYLIKTRGQQVTLSCSPISGHRSVSWYQQTPGQGLQFLFEYFSETQRNKGNFPGRFSGRQFSNSRSEMNVSTLELGDSALYLCASSRGLAQETQYFGPGTRLLVL.

This chain links TRBV5-8 with TRBJ2-7; no definite D call. Looked up from germline, CDR1 is SGHTS and CDR2 is YDEGEE. The CDR3 totals 13 residues. The V and J ends lost 5 bases and 1 base respectively, with 10 bases between them. The CDR3 DNA reads as TGTGCCAGCAGGGGCAGACTTTCCTACGAGCAGTACTTC. Translating it yields CASRGRLSYEQYF.

This sequence joins TRBV21-1 and TRBJ1-2. TRBV21-1 is a pseudogene locus. This CDR3 is built from 15 residues. This CDR3 reads CASSKVRLQSNGYTF. The CDR3 DNA sequence: TGTGCCAGCAGCAAAGTCCGCCTCCAAAGCAATGGCTACACCTTC.

The sample holds a few counts of this clone. This chain joins TRBV19 and TRBJ2-1, with D uncertain. The germline CDR1 and CDR2 sequences are LNHDA and SQIVND (reference sequence). V gave up 0 bases and J gave up 5 bases, with 11 bases separating them. The CDR3 sequence is 15 residues long. CDR3 amino acids: CASSIERRKNNEQFF. The DNA for the CDR3 is TGTGCCAGTAGTATAGAGAGGCGGAAAAACAATGAGCAGTTCTTC.

V is TRBV6-1 and J is TRBJ1-1; D is possibly TRBD1 (6 bases). V lost 1 base and J 4 bases, leaving 10 bases between the germline ends. CDR1 and CDR2 from the germline V gene are MNHNS and SASEGT. The CDR3 runs to 14 residues. The chain's CDR3 is CASSEGGGGTEAFF. For the CDR3, the DNA is TGTGCCAGCAGTGAAGGGGGGGGCGGCACTGAAGCTTTCTTT.

V and J are TRBV18 and TRBJ2-1; no firm D call. With 2 bases removed from V and 0 bases from J, the gap between germline ends came to 11 bases. Germline V gives CDR1 KGHSH, CDR2 LQKENI. CDR3 size: 16 residues. In DNA, the CDR3 is TGTGCCAGCTCACCAGACGGTCAGAGCTCCTACAATGAGCAGTTCTTC. Translated, it gives CASSPDGQSSYNEQFF.

The genes are TRBV27 and TRBJ1-3, with a tentative D call TRBD1 (5 bases). Trimming took off 6 bases at V and 4 bases at J, with 16 bases between the two ends. The germline V gene encodes CDR1 MNHEY and CDR2 SMNVEV (reference sequence). The CDR3 loop spans 15 amino acids. The CDR3 is CASSPSGHRGNTIYF. The CDR3, as DNA: TGTGCCAGCAGCCCAAGCGGACATAGGGGAAACACCATATATTTT.

J is TRBJ1-2 and V is TRBV6-1, with a tentative D call TRBD1 (6 bases). The V end lost 6 bases, the J end lost 6 bases, and 20 bases lay between the germline ends. The CDR3 loop spans 15 amino acids. Germline V gives CDR1 MNHNS, CDR2 SASEGT. CDR3 sequence reads: CASRHRRGQKDGYTF. Written as DNA, the CDR3 is TGTGCCAGCAGACACAGACGGGGGCAGAAGGATGGCTACACCTTC.

This clone was observed a handful of times. The chain carries TRBV10-3 and TRBJ1-4; tentative D call: TRBD1 (5 bases). The CDR3 covers 13 residues. Germline-derived CDR1 and CDR2 are ENHRY and SYGVKD. V dropped 10 bases and J dropped 3 bases, with 12 bases sitting between them. CDR3 sequence: CATSGIPNEKLFF. DNA of the CDR3: TGTGCCACCTCAGGGATTCCTAATGAAAAACTGTTTTTT.

This clone was observed a single time. V usage is TRBV7-3 and J usage is TRBJ2-5, with 8 bases identical to TRBD2. Germline values: CDR1 SGHTA, CDR2 FQGTGA. CDR3 size: 16 residues. After removal of 2 bases from V and 6 bases from J, the junction contained 11 bases not matched to a gene. The CDR3 sequence is CASSLGSGAGVQTQYF. CDR3 nucleotide sequence: TGTGCCAGCAGCTTAGGCTCGGGAGCGGGAGTGCAGACCCAGTACTTC.

The chain is built from TRBV19 and TRBJ2-3, with D maybe TRBD1 (5 bases). Germline V CDR1 and CDR2: LNHDA, SQIVND (reference sequence). The CDR3 is made up of 14 amino acids. With 5 bases removed from V and 3 bases from J, the gap between germline ends came to 12 bases. The DNA for the CDR3 is TGTGCCAGTAGTGATGGTCCAGGGACAGATACGCAGTATTTT. Translation gives CASSDGPGTDTQYF.

V gene TRBV2 combines with J gene TRBJ2-1, with D tentatively TRBD2 (5 bases). V shed 10 bases and J shed 0 bases, with 22 bases lying between them. This CDR3 spans 17 amino acids. The germline V gene has CDR1 SNHLY and CDR2 FYNNEI. This chain's CDR3 is CAIPRIRERSSYNEQFF. CDR3 nucleotides: TGTGCCATCCCGCGGATTAGGGAGCGGAGCTCCTACAATGAGCAGTTCTTC.

About this clone: Compared with germline, one end of the junction differs, possibly owing to a read error. The V and J genes are TRBV20-1 and TRBJ2-7; 8 positions agree with TRBD2. The germline V gene has CDR1 DFQATT and CDR2 SNEGSKA (reference sequence). The CDR3 runs 10 residues. Here the CDR3 DNA reads TGTAGTAGCGGGAACTACGAGCAGTACTTC. It yields the protein CSSGNYEQYF.

A single count supports this clone. The chain combines TRBV19 with TRBJ1-2; 9 bases are shared with TRBD1. CDR3 length: 14 amino acids. J gave up 6 bases and V 5 bases, and 7 bases lay outside the gene matches. In germline, CDR1 is LNHDA, CDR2 SQIVND (reference sequence). CDR3 in amino acids: CASSLPGQGHGYTF. CDR3 in DNA: TGTGCCAGTAGTCTCCCGGGACAGGGACATGGCTACACCTTC.

The chain has TRBV7-2 and TRBJ1-4; D gene uncertain. Trimming left V 6 bases short and J 8 bases short, with 10 bases between. Germline assignment: CDR1 SGHTA and CDR2 FQGNSA. CDR3 size: 12 residues. The CDR3 protein is CASSQRGEKLFF. The CDR3, as DNA: TGTGCCAGCAGTCAAAGAGGGGAAAAACTGTTTTTT.

This clone turned up a few times. The chain recombines TRBV6-6 with TRBJ1-1; no clear D gene. From germline, CDR1 is MNHNY and CDR2 SVGAGI (reference sequence). Trimming removed 5 bases at V and 0 bases at J, with 10 bases between. CDR3 length: 14 residues. CDR3 in DNA: TGTGCCAGCAGTCTGCGGGAGGTGAACACTGAAGCTTTCTTT. Translating it yields CASSLREVNTEAFF.

V and J are TRBV15 and TRBJ2-5; no definite D call. The V gene lost 0 bases and the J gene lost 5 bases, with 7 bases spanning the gap. This CDR3 contains 13 residues. Germline CDR1 reads LNHNV; CDR2 reads YYDKDF (reference sequence). CDR3: CATSRDFGETQYF. The CDR3 DNA is TGTGCCACCAGCAGAGATTTCGGGGAGACCCAGTACTTC.

The chain is built from TRBV5-4 and TRBJ2-3; 9 bases map to TRBD2. Germline trimming cut 4 bases from V and 13 bases from J; bases unmatched to any gene: 7. The V gene's germline CDR1 is SGHNT and CDR2 YYREEE (reference sequence). CDR3 length: 12 amino acids. CDR3 residues: CASSPLAGAEYF. The DNA of the CDR3 is TGTGCCAGCAGCCCGTTAGCGGGAGCGGAGTATTTT.